Below, 24 T cell receptor beta chains from the same sample are listed, as sequenced in a study of blood T cells in healthy people across ages (dated by TCRdb to the mid-2010s). The protocol used for the library was 5' RACE. The sample was run on an Illumina HiSeq 2500. A second PCR of about 7 to 12 cycles was run with a J-beta primer mix and a sample-barcoded 5' primer. The public reads were reanalyzed by TCRdb: fastp trimming at Q25, MiXCR alignment, in-frame beta chains only. Identical CDR3 protein sequences are pooled into one entry, listed with their most common genes and DNA. This sample is represented by about 1.8 million distinct CDR3 sequences; 49% of them were singletons. The ten largest clones take up less than 2.5% of the sample. Sequenced input: blood. The source of these receptors is a woman in her thirties or forties in good health.

The chain carries TRBV6-5 and TRBJ2-3, with D perhaps matching TRBD1 or TRBD2 (5 bases each). Germline CDR1 and CDR2: MNHEY and SVGAGI. This CDR3 has 14 residues. V was cut by 2 bases and J by 10 bases, with 16 bases left in between. CDR3 nucleotide sequence: TGTGCCAGCAGTTACGGGGGTCGGAAAGGGGCGCAGTATTTT. It codes for CASSYGGRKGAQYF.

The rearrangement uses TRBV24-1 and TRBJ2-3; TRBD2 matches at 7 bases. CDR3 length: 17 residues. Germline values: CDR1 KGHDR, CDR2 SFDVKD. With V trimmed by 2 bases and J by 4 bases, 11 bases remained unmatched. The CDR3 DNA reads TGTGCCACCAGTGATTCCGGGGGGAATATACCCCCAGATACGCAGTATTTT. Protein: CATSDSGGNIPPDTQYF.

This clonotype turned up a few times. The chain's CDR3 is CASSHTAGEETQYF. CDR3 in DNA: TGTGCCAGCAGCCATACAGCGGGGGAAGAGACCCAGTACTTC. V usage is TRBV5-5 and J usage is TRBJ2-5, with 8 bases aligning to TRBD2. V was pared by 4 bases and J by 3 bases, with 5 bases of the junction left unmatched. The CDR3 covers 14 residues. CDR1 and CDR2 (germline): SGHKS, YYEKEE (reference sequence).

This clonotype was seen a handful of times. The chain links TRBV7-2 to TRBJ1-4; unclear D gene. V was pared by 1 base and J by 4 bases, with 7 bases between. The CDR3 is made up of 14 amino acids. Germline assignment: CDR1 SGHTA and CDR2 FQGNSA. The CDR3 DNA sequence: TGTGCCAGCAGCTTAGGGGTCAATAATGAAAAACTGTTTTTT. As protein: CASSLGVNNEKLFF.

The chain recombines TRBV12-3 or TRBV12-4 with TRBJ2-6; 11 nucleotides match TRBD1. Losses at the gene ends were 4 bases for V and 1 base for J; bases not matched to a gene: 6. CDR3 length: 18 residues. Here the CDR3 reads CASSWAGTGGSGANVLTF. The CDR3 bases are TGTGCCAGCAGTTGGGCCGGGACAGGGGGTTCTGGGGCCAACGTCCTGACTTTC.

This chain connects TRBV6-5 to TRBJ2-5; 9 bases are shared with TRBD2. The CDR3 extends over 20 amino acids. Germline V CDR1 and CDR2: MNHEY, SVGAGI. V gave up 0 bases and J gave up 0 bases; unmatched junction bases: 14. CDR3 sequence (DNA): TGTGCCAGCAGTTACTCGGGGCGGGGGGGCATTTCCCGTTACCAAGAGACCCAGTACTTC. It is translated as CASSYSGRGGISRYQETQYF.

The table lists this clonotype with a count of one. A much larger clone lies a single base off, so this may be a read error. The chain recombines TRBV4-2 with TRBJ2-1, with 8 positions matching TRBD2. The V gene's germline CDR1 is LGHNA and CDR2 YNFKEQ. The CDR3 covers 16 residues. Here the CDR3 reads CASSQGRAGAYNERFF. The CDR3 bases are TGTGCCAGCAGCCAAGGAAGAGCGGGGGCCTACAATGAGCGGTTCTTC.

The chain combines TRBV20-1 with TRBJ1-2; D is uncertain. This CDR3 has 14 amino acids. CDR1 is DFQATT and CDR2 is SNEGSKA in the germline V gene (reference sequence). The germline V and J ends were trimmed by 3 bases and 0 bases, with 11 bases remaining between them. The CDR3 nucleotides are TGCAGTGCTAGTCCGCAGTCCGCTAACTATGGCTACACCTTC. Translation gives CSASPQSANYGYTF.

This clonotype turned up a few times. The rearrangement joins TRBV10-3 to TRBJ2-4; D remains ambiguous. Trimming removed 6 bases at V and 4 bases at J, with 19 bases between. This CDR3 is built from 16 residues. Germline CDR1 is ENHRY and CDR2 is SYGVKD. The CDR3 bases are TGTGCCATCAGCCAGGACGCCCCTCTATTTAAAAACATTCAGTACTTC. Translated: CAISQDAPLFKNIQYF.

The chain combines TRBV25-1 with TRBJ2-7; weak D call: TRBD2 (5 bases). Germline V gene sequence: CDR1 MGHDK, CDR2 SYGVNS. Trimming took off 10 bases at V and 5 bases at J, with 15 bases between the two ends. The CDR3 spans 12 residues. In nucleotides, the CDR3 is TGTGCCACCTGCTTTGGAGGCCACGAGCAGTACTTC. It is translated as CATCFGGHEQYF.

The chain carries TRBV19 and TRBJ2-1; 14 positions match TRBD2. In germline, CDR1 is LNHDA, CDR2 SQIVND (reference sequence). The junction had 13 bases not matched to a gene; V was cut back by 6 bases and J by 9 bases. The CDR3 covers 17 residues. The CDR3 DNA reads TGTGCCAGTAGCCTCCGACTAGCGGGGGGGCAAACGGCTGAGCAGTTCTTC. Protein product: CASSLRLAGGQTAEQFF.

V and J are TRBV10-3 and TRBJ2-3; 13 bases agree with TRBD2. Per the germline V gene, CDR1 is ENHRY and CDR2 is SYGVKD. The CDR3 loop spans 16 amino acids. V lost 10 bases and J lost 1; bases outside the gene matches: 8. CDR3 bases: TGTGCCACACGCCGACTAGCGGGGGGCGGCACAGATACGCAGTATTTT. It encodes CATRRLAGGGTDTQYF.

The sample holds one count of this clonotype. CDR3 DNA sequence: TGCGCCAGCAGCCAACTACCGAGACAGAGCGAGCAGTACTTC. This codes for CASSQLPRQSEQYF. The V and J genes are TRBV4-3 and TRBJ2-7, with D possibly being TRBD1 (5 bases). The CDR3 length is 14 residues. V lost 2 bases and J lost 6, with 14 bases in between. Germline V gene lookup returns CDR1 LGHNA and CDR2 YSLEER.

The V call is TRBV20-1, the J call TRBJ1-2; D gene uncertain. Germline V gene lookup returns CDR1 DFQATT and CDR2 SNEGSKA (reference sequence). The CDR3 loop spans 12 amino acids. The germline V and J ends were trimmed by 8 bases and 3 bases, with 13 bases remaining between them. The CDR3: CSPYSLDYGYTF. CDR3 sequence (DNA): TGCAGTCCCTATTCCCTAGACTATGGCTACACCTTC.

The chain is built from TRBV29-1 and TRBJ2-1; D is perhaps TRBD1 (6 bases). The V end was cut by 3 bases, the J end by 13 bases, with 16 bases between. This CDR3 spans 12 amino acids. Germline V CDR1 and CDR2: SQVTM, ANQGSEA. The CDR3 bases are TGCAGCGTTGATATAGGGGGAGAGACCCAGTTCTTC. Protein product: CSVDIGGETQFF.

This clonotype was seen a few times. J is TRBJ1-1 and V is TRBV29-1, with 10 positions matching TRBD1. CDR3 length equals 14 residues. Germline values: CDR1 SQVTM, CDR2 ANQGSEA. The junction had 9 bases not matched to a gene; V was cut back by 3 bases and J by 8 bases. CDR3 bases: TGCAGCGTTGACCCGGGACAGGGGCAACCAGAAGCTTTCTTT. Amino acids: CSVDPGQGQPEAFF.

The V call is TRBV4-3, the J call TRBJ1-6; 7 bases match TRBD1. The germline CDR1 and CDR2 sequences are LGHNA and YSLEER. This CDR3 has 16 amino acids. The ends lost 1 base at V and 9 bases at J; junction bases unmatched: 9. The CDR3: CASSQVKGGGGSPLHF. In DNA form, the CDR3 reads TGCGCCAGCAGCCAAGTCAAAGGGGGCGGCGGTTCACCCCTCCACTTT.

The chain has TRBV6-2 or TRBV6-3 and TRBJ2-1, with 9 positions matching TRBD2. V was pared by 2 bases and J by 8 bases, with 7 bases of the junction left unmatched. CDR1 is MNHEY, CDR2 SVGEGT, per germline. The CDR3 loop spans 15 amino acids. As DNA, the CDR3 is TGTGCCAGCAGTTACCCAGCGGGGGGCGGCGATGAGCAGTTCTTC. Encoded protein: CASSYPAGGGDEQFF.

This clonotype has only a few counts. The chain employs TRBV4-3 and TRBJ2-6; TRBD1 might be the D (6 bases). Germline lookup yields CDR1 LGHNA and CDR2 YSLEER. CDR3 length equals 16 residues. Trimming pared 0 bases from V and 2 bases from J, leaving 8 bases between. The CDR3 DNA reads as TGCGCCAGCAGCCAAGATTCAGGGGCTGGGGCCAACGTCCTGACTTTC. It yields the protein CASSQDSGAGANVLTF.

The rearrangement joins TRBV20-1 to TRBJ2-3; D is perhaps TRBD1 or TRBD2 (5 bases each). In germline, CDR1 is DFQATT, CDR2 SNEGSKA (reference sequence). The CDR3 extends over 15 amino acids. Between the trimmed V and J ends, which lost 0 bases and 0 bases, there was a span of 10 bases. The CDR3 loop reads CSAREWWGSTDTQYF. CDR3 nucleotides: TGCAGTGCTAGAGAGTGGTGGGGGAGCACAGATACGCAGTATTTT.

The V and J genes are TRBV7-8 and TRBJ1-1, with D unresolved. Deletions cut 2 bases from V and 1 base from J, with 11 bases between. The germline V gene has CDR1 SGHVS and CDR2 FQNEAQ. The CDR3 sequence is 15 residues long. CDR3 DNA sequence: TGTGCCAGCAGCTTAATCCGGGGAGCGAACACTGAAGCTTTCTTT. Amino acids: CASSLIRGANTEAFF.

This clonotype was observed a few times. V is TRBV5-1 and J is TRBJ1-2; D not certain. Germline V CDR1 and CDR2: SGHRS, YFSETQ. CDR3 length equals 13 residues. V was cut by 4 bases and J by 6 bases, with 13 bases left in between. The DNA of the CDR3 is TGCGCCAGCAGCCGGGCCGCAGGAGATGGCTACACCTTC. This sequence encodes CASSRAAGDGYTF.

The chain uses TRBV5-4 and TRBJ2-5; 7 nucleotides align to TRBD2. CDR3 length: 15 residues. Per the germline V gene, CDR1 is SGHNT and CDR2 is YYREEE (reference sequence). With 1 base clipped from V and 2 bases from J, the junction kept 5 bases outside the gene matches. CDR3 nucleotide sequence: TGTGCCAGCAGCTTGAAGCGGGGTAAACAAGAGACCCAGTACTTC. It is translated as CASSLKRGKQETQYF.

This clonotype was counted between two and nine times. The rearrangement uses TRBV28 and TRBJ2-3; D is perhaps TRBD1 (6 bases). The CDR3 runs to 15 residues. The germline V gene has CDR1 MDHEN and CDR2 SYDVKM. The germline V and J ends were trimmed by 3 bases and 3 bases, with 13 bases remaining between them. The CDR3 DNA reads TGTGCCAGCAGTTTCGGACAGTTTGGTACAGATACGCAGTATTTT. Its protein product is CASSFGQFGTDTQYF.